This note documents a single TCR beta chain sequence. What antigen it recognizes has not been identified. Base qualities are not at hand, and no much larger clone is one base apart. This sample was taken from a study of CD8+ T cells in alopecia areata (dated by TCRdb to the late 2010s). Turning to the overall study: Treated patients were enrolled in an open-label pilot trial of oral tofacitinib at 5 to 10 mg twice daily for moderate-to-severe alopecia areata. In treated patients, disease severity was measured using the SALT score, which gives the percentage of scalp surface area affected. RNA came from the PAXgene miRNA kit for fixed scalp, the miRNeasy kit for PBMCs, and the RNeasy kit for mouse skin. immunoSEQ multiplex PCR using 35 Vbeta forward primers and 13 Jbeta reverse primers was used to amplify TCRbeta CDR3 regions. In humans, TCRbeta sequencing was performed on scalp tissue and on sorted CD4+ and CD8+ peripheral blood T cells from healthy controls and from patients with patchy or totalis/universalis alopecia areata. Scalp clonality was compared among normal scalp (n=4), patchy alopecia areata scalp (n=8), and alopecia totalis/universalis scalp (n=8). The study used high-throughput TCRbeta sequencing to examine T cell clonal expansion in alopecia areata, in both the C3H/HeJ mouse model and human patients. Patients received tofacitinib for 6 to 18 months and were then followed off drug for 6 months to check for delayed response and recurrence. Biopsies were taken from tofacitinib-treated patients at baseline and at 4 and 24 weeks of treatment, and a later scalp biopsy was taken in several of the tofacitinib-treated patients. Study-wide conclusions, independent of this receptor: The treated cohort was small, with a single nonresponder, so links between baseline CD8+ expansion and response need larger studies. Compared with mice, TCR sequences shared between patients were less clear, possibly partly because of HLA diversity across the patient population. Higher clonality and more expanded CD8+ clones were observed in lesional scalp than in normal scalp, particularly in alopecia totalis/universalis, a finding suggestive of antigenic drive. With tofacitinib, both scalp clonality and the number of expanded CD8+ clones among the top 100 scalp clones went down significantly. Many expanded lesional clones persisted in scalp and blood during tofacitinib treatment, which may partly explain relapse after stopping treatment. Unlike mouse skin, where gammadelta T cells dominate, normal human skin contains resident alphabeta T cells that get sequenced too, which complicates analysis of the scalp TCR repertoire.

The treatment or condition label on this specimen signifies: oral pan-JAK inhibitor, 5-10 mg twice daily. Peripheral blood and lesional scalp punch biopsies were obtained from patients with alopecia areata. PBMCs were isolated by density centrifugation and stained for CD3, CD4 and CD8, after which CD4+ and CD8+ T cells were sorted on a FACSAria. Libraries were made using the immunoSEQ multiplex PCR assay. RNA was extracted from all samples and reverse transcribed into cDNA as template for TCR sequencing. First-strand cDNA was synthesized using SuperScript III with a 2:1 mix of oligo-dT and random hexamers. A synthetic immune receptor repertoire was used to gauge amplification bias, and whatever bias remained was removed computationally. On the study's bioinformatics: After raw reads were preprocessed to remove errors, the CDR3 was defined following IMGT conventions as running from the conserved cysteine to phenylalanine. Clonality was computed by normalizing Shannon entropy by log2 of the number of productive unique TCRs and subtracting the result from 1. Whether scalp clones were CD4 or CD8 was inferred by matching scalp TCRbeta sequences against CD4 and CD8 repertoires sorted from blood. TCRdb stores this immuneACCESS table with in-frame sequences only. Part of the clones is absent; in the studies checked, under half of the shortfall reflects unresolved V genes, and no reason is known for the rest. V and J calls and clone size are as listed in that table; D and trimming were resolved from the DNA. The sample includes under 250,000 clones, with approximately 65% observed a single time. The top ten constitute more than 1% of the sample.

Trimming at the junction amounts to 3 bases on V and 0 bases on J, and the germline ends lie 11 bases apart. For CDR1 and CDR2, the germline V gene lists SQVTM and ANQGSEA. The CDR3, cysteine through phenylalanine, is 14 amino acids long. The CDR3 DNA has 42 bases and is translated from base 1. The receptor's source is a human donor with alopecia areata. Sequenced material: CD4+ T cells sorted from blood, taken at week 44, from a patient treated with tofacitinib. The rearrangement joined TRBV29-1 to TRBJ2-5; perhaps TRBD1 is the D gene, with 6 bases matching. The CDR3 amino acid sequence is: CSVDRGPYQETQYF. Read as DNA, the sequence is TGCAGCGTTGACAGGGGCCCGTACCAAGAGACCCAGTACTTC.